The 11 T cell receptor beta chains below were found in one sample sequenced in a study of Graves' ophthalmopathy and Graves' hyperthyroidism. The sequenced template was RNA, covering the TCR beta CDR3 region. Following a first-round RT-PCR that used HTBI primers, a second-round multiplex PCR was carried out. In TCRdb, the multiplex PCR reads were re-called with MiXCR into one record per CDR3 protein. The table shows about 740,000 distinct CDR3 sequences, with 40% occurring only once. Sequencing input: peripheral blood. The receptors were sampled from an adult man with Graves' ophthalmopathy.

Of note for this clonotype: The junction differs from germline at one of its ends, possibly a read error. The V and J genes are TRBV7-8 and TRBJ1-2; no clear D. Looked up from germline, CDR1 is SGHVS and CDR2 is FQNEAQ. The CDR3 runs 13 residues. The CDR3 DNA follows: TGTGCCAGCAGCTTAGGGGAGGAGGGTGTCGGATCCTTC. This gives the protein CASSLGEEGVGSF. Supplemented by reference TRBV7-8 and TRBJ1-2, the full variable domain reads GAGVSQSPRYKVAKRGQDVALRCDPISGHVSLFWYQQALGQGPEFLTYFQNEAQLDKSGLPSDRFFAERPEGSVSTLKIQRTQQEDSAVYLCASSLGEEGVGSFGSGTRLTVV.

The rearrangement links TRBV20-1 to TRBJ1-3, with TRBD1 identical over 8 bases. This CDR3 is 13 amino acids long. Germline-derived CDR1 and CDR2 are DFQATT and SNEGSKA (reference sequence). After removal of 5 bases from V and 6 bases from J, the junction contained 6 bases not matched to a gene. Here the CDR3 reads CSAGQGQENTIYF. CDR3 nucleotide sequence: TGCAGTGCTGGCCAGGGACAGGAAAACACCATATATTTT.

A word on this clonotype: One junction end does not reproduce the germline sequence, and a read error may be involved. This chain uses TRBV29-1 with TRBJ2-2; D is perhaps TRBD2 (5 bases). From germline, CDR1 is SQVTM and CDR2 ANQGSEA. The CDR3 runs 15 residues. CDR3 coding DNA: TGTGCCTGGAGCGTCCCCTGGTCGGGAACCGGGGAGCTGTTTTTT. It codes for CAWSVPWSGTGELFF.

Points on this clonotype: Compared with germline, one end of the junction differs, possibly owing to a read error. The gene calls are TRBV5-1 and TRBJ2-5; unclear D gene. Looked up from germline, CDR1 is SGHRS and CDR2 is YFSETQ. The CDR3 contains 16 residues. The CDR3 is CTSSSRLRSYQETQYF. The CDR3, as DNA: TGCACCAGCAGCTCCCGCCTTCGAAGCTACCAAGAGACCCAGTACTTC.

This clonotype was counted between two and nine times. V and J are TRBV9 and TRBJ2-7; 9 bases agree with TRBD1. Looked up from germline, CDR1 is SGDLS and CDR2 is YYNGEE. This CDR3 comprises 14 residues. Trimming took 3 bases from V and 5 from J; bases not matched to a gene: 6. The CDR3 nucleotides read TGTGCCAGCAGCGGTGACAGGGGGTGGAACGAGCAGTACTTC. Its translation is CASSGDRGWNEQYF.

In regard to this clonotype: This may stem from a read error, because a much larger clone lies one nucleotide away. This chain links TRBV2 with TRBJ2-7; D gene ambiguous. This CDR3 has 11 residues. Germline V gene sequence: CDR1 SNHLY, CDR2 FYNNEI. The V gene lost 6 bases and the J gene lost 0 bases, with 3 bases spanning the gap. The CDR3 spells CASRYSYEQYF. DNA for the CDR3: TGTGCCAGCAGGTACTCCTACGAGCAGTACTTC.

The rearrangement uses TRBV5-4 and TRBJ2-2; no firm D call. Germline lookup yields CDR1 SGHNT and CDR2 YYREEE (reference sequence). The CDR3 consists of 15 residues. The V and J ends lost 4 bases and 5 bases respectively, with 15 bases between them. The CDR3 spells CASSLLPTETGELFF. The CDR3 nucleotides are TGTGCCAGCAGCCTCCTTCCGACCGAGACCGGGGAGCTGTTTTTT.

V usage is TRBV25-1 and J usage is TRBJ2-2, with 9 nucleotides matching TRBD2. This CDR3 region has 16 residues. After removal of 6 bases from V and 3 bases from J, the junction contained 8 bases not matched to a gene. Germline CDR1 and CDR2: MGHDK and SYGVNS. In DNA, the CDR3 is TGTGCCAGCAGCTCGCTACTAGCGGGCGACACCGGGGAGCTGTTTTTT. This translates into CASSSLLAGDTGELFF.

The chain links TRBV25-1 to TRBJ2-3, with D possibly TRBD1 on 6 matching bases. The V end lost 7 bases, the J end lost 2 bases, and 19 bases lay between the germline ends. This CDR3 is built from 16 residues. Germline-derived CDR1 and CDR2 are MGHDK and SYGVNS. CDR3: CASTRGHRESTDTQYF. As DNA, the CDR3 is TGTGCCAGCACCAGGGGACACAGGGAGTCCACAGATACGCAGTATTTT. Drawing the rest from reference TRBV25-1 and TRBJ2-3, the complete variable domain is EADIYQTPRYLVIGTGKKITLECSQTMGHDKMYWYQQDPGMELHLIHYSYGVNSTEKGDLSSESTVSRIRTEHFPLTLESARPSHTSQYLCASTRGHRESTDTQYFGPGTRLTVL.

This clonotype turned up a few times. The chain is built from TRBV6-2 or TRBV6-3 and TRBJ2-7, with TRBD1 matching over 7 bases. The CDR3 is 13 amino acids. Germline-derived CDR1 and CDR2 are MNHEY and SVGEGT. After removal of 5 bases from V and 4 bases from J, the junction contained 5 bases not matched to a gene. In nucleotides, the CDR3 is TGTGCCAGCAGTGAACAACAGGGGTACGAGCAGTACTTC. Its protein product is CASSEQQGYEQYF.

The V call is TRBV20-1, the J call TRBJ1-4; 7 nucleotides match TRBD1. The ends lost 6 bases at V and 3 bases at J; junction bases unmatched: 10. This CDR3 has 15 residues. Germline V lookup: CDR1 DFQATT, CDR2 SNEGSKA (reference sequence). CDR3 DNA sequence: TGCAGTGCCAGCGGTGGCAGGGGGGCTAATGAAAAACTGTTTTTT. Residues: CSASGGRGANEKLFF.